The clone carrying this T cell receptor (beta chain) showed up just once. This record comes from a study of blood T cell repertoires in COVID-19. The wider study: The United States, Italy and Spain were the sources of the acute and convalescent COVID-19 samples. Sample material is recorded as cDNA or gDNA derived from T cells, B-cell-depleted T cells, or PBMCs.

In the original processing: Estimation of nucleated cell counts relied on the amplification of reference gene primers. Profiling relied on immunoSEQ multiplex PCR, and the TCRdb table lists in-frame clones only, not all of them. V, J and clone size are those of that table, while D and trimming were read from the DNA. The data show 110,000 or so clones, 88% seen once. The source is a human donor in a cohort sampled during active COVID-19. The sample comprised peripheral blood.

As DNA, the CDR3 is TGTGCCAGCGGCCGACAGGGGGGAATGAATGAGCAGTTCTTC. It specifies CASGRQGGMNEQFF. The chain recombines TRBV6-5 with TRBJ2-1; 9 bases align to TRBD1. CDR1 is MNHEY and CDR2 is SVGAGI in the germline V gene. The CDR3 length is 14 residues. The trim removed 8 bases at V and 7 bases at J, leaving 9 bases unmatched.